Presented here are 6 T cell receptor beta chains from one specimen sequenced in a study of cytomegalovirus exposure and HLA in healthy donors. The PCR made use of 60 Vbeta and 13 Jbeta primers. The assay was immunoSEQ multiplex PCR, and TCRdb's table has in-frame clones only and misses some. The repertoire holds 130,000 to 150,000 clones, with approximately 84% as singletons. The sequenced sample consisted of PBMCs. The receptors come from an older woman in good health and CMV-seropositive.

The CDR3 DNA follows: TGTGCCAGCAGCTTGATCAGCGGGGGGGAAAAACTGTTTTTT. Protein product: CASSLISGGEKLFF. The chain is built from TRBV11-2 and TRBJ1-4; tentatively, D is TRBD1 (5 bases). Looked up from germline, CDR1 is SGHAT and CDR2 is FQNNGV. This CDR3 spans 14 amino acids. V lost 3 bases to trimming and J lost 8 bases, with 13 bases between them. The full variable domain, its missing parts supplied by reference TRBV11-2 and TRBJ1-4, is EAGVAQSPRYKIIEKRQSVAFWCNPISGHATLYWYQQILGQGPKLLIQFQNNGVVDDSQLPKDRFSAERLKGVDSTLKIQPAKLEDSAVYLCASSLISGGEKLFFGSGTQLSVL.

This clone showed up just a few times. V usage is TRBV19 and J usage is TRBJ2-2; tentatively, D is TRBD1 (6 bases). The germline CDR1 and CDR2 sequences are LNHDA and SQIVND (reference sequence). This CDR3 spans 15 amino acids. The V end was cut by 7 bases, the J end by 4 bases, with 16 bases between. The CDR3 region is CASTPRVGGTGELFF. CDR3 nucleotide sequence: TGTGCCAGTACCCCGAGGGTAGGGGGCACCGGGGAGCTGTTTTTT.

V is TRBV7-2 and J is TRBJ2-5; D is ambiguous. The V and J ends lost 5 bases and 2 bases respectively, with 12 bases between them. Germline values: CDR1 SGHTA, CDR2 FQGNSA. This CDR3 region has 14 residues. The DNA for the CDR3 is TGTGCCAGCAGCCGCCGCCTCGCGCAAGAGACCCAGTACTTC. The encoded protein is CASSRRLAQETQYF.

The CDR3 region has the DNA TGCGCCAGCAGCTTGGAGGGCGGGAGAAGTGAAAAACTGTTTTTT. It yields the protein CASSLEGGRSEKLFF. This rearrangement joins TRBV5-1 to TRBJ1-4, with D hard to call. The germline V gene has CDR1 SGHRS and CDR2 YFSETQ. V lost 0 bases, J lost 7 bases, and 13 bases lay in between. The CDR3 has 15 residues.

This sequence joins TRBV4-1 and TRBJ1-5; 7 bases fit TRBD1. The germline gives CDR1 MGHRA, CDR2 YSYEKL. The trim removed 4 bases at V and 0 bases at J, leaving 3 bases unmatched. The CDR3 is 15 amino acids. CDR3 DNA sequence: TGCGCCAGCAGCCCAGGGGGAGGTAGCAATCAGCCCCAGCATTTT. Amino acid sequence: CASSPGGGSNQPQHF.

The V gene is TRBV6-1, the J gene TRBJ1-5, with 8 bases that match TRBD1. Trimming took 8 bases from V and 6 from J; bases not matched to a gene: 6. Germline CDR1 is MNHNS and CDR2 is SASEGT. The CDR3 contains 13 residues. CDR3 protein: CASRPGGLQPQHF. The CDR3, as DNA: TGTGCCAGCCGCCCAGGGGGCCTTCAGCCCCAGCATTTT.